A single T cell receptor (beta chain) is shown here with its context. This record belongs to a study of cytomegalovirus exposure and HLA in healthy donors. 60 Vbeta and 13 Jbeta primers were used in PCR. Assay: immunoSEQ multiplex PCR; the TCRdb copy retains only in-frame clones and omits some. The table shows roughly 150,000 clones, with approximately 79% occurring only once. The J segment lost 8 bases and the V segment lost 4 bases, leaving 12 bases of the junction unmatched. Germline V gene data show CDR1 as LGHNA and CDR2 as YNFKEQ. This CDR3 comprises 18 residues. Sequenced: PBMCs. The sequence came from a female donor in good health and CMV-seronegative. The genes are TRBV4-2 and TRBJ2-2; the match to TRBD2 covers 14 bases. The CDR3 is CASSPGLAGGSPPGELFF. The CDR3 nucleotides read TGTGCCAGCAGCCCAGGACTAGCGGGAGGATCTCCCCCGGGGGAGCTGTTTTTT.